This TCR beta chain was documented in a study of blood T cell repertoires in COVID-19. Looking at the study overall: The cDNA or gDNA used as material had been derived from T cells, B-cell-depleted T cells, or PBMCs.

The data were produced by immunoSEQ multiplex PCR, yet TCRdb's version contains in-frame clones alone and is incomplete. The table includes about 86,000 clones, more than 75% detected once. V was trimmed by 10 bases and J by 4 bases, leaving 10 bases between them. The length of the CDR3 is 11 residues. Germline lookup yields CDR1 SNHLY and CDR2 FYNNEI. This receptor was identified in a human donor in a cohort sampled during active COVID-19. The sample was peripheral blood. The chain has TRBV2 and TRBJ1-2; TRBD1 is a possible D gene (5 bases). In nucleotides, the CDR3 is TGTGCCATCCAGGGAGGCTATGGCTACACCTTC. Its translation: CAIQGGYGYTF. Based on the CDR3 plus reference TRBV2 and TRBJ1-2, the full variable domain is EPEVTQTPSHQVTQMGQEVILRCVPISNHLYFYWYRQILGQKVEFLVSFYNNEISEKSEIFDDQFSVERPDGSNFTLKIRSTKLEDSAMYFCAIQGGYGYTFGSGTRLTVV.